This TCR beta chain was sequenced for a study of blood T cells in healthy people across ages. J was trimmed by 0 bases and V by 8 bases; bases with no gene match: 10. CDR1 and CDR2 from the germline V gene are MNHEY and SVGEGT. The CDR3 spans 17 residues. Primers used in a second PCR of roughly 6 to 11 cycles were a sample-barcoded 5' primer and a J-beta primer mix. TCRdb reprocessed the 5' RACE reads via MiXCR and lists one record per CDR3 protein. The sample carries roughly 1,800,000 distinct CDR3 sequences, around half recorded once. Only a few counts were recorded for this clonotype. The sequencing input was blood. The receptor comes from a woman in her thirties or forties in good health. V gene TRBV6-2 or TRBV6-3 combines with J gene TRBJ2-6; 7 bases align to TRBD1. The CDR3 DNA follows: TGTGCCAGCCAGGGCCATCCAGGGGGCTCTGGGGCCAACGTCCTGACTTTC. Translated, it gives CASQGHPGGSGANVLTF.